Following are 28 T cell receptor beta chains from one sample sequenced in a study of blood T cell repertoires in COVID-19. Profiled with immunoSEQ multiplex PCR; TCRdb holds only in-frame clones, not every one. Seen here are about 200,000 clones, roughly 88% observed once, and the top ten hold over 15%. What was sequenced was peripheral blood. The receptors were sampled from a man between 50 and 59 years old with COVID-19, enrolled during active disease.

This chain uses TRBV19 with TRBJ1-6; possibly TRBD1 for D (5 bases). Trimming took 3 bases from V and 0 from J, leaving 18 bases between them. This CDR3 has 19 residues. The germline V gene encodes CDR1 LNHDA and CDR2 SQIVND (reference sequence). This CDR3 is CASSIPGTRGSSYNSPLHF. The CDR3 nucleotides are TGTGCCAGTAGTATCCCCGGGACTCGAGGCAGCTCCTATAATTCACCCCTCCACTTT.

This chain links TRBV5-1 with TRBJ1-1; D remains unclear. The germline V and J ends were trimmed by 4 bases and 4 bases, with 14 bases remaining between them. The CDR3 totals 14 residues. The germline V gene encodes CDR1 SGHRS and CDR2 YFSETQ. CDR3 residues: CASSASGWVTEAFF. DNA for the CDR3: TGCGCCAGCAGCGCCTCAGGCTGGGTCACTGAAGCTTTCTTT.

V and J are TRBV6-5 and TRBJ2-7; 7 bases map to TRBD1. Unmatched junction bases numbered 14, after V lost 4 bases and J lost 5 bases. This CDR3 contains 16 residues. Germline V lookup: CDR1 MNHEY, CDR2 SVGAGI. The CDR3 is CASSFRAFDRVDEQYF. CDR3 nucleotides: TGTGCCAGCAGTTTCAGGGCGTTTGACAGGGTCGACGAGCAGTACTTC.

The V and J genes are TRBV2 and TRBJ1-1; the match to TRBD1 covers 7 bases. Germline V lookup: CDR1 SNHLY, CDR2 FYNNEI. The CDR3 is made up of 13 amino acids. Unmatched junction bases numbered 11, after V lost 6 bases and J lost 10 bases. The CDR3 spells CASSDRQGKRAFF. Written as DNA, the CDR3 is TGTGCCAGCAGCGATCGACAGGGAAAAAGAGCTTTCTTT.

This clone appeared once. The chain joins TRBV30 to TRBJ1-1; 8 positions agree with TRBD1. Looked up from germline, CDR1 is GTSNPN and CDR2 is SVGIG (reference sequence). Trimming removed 4 bases from V and 1 base from J; junction bases left unmatched: 5. The CDR3 contains 14 residues. Written as DNA, the CDR3 is TGTGCCTGGATTCACAGGGGGAGGAACACTGAAGCTTTCTTT. Translated, it gives CAWIHRGRNTEAFF.

This clone showed up just once. V gene TRBV2 combines with J gene TRBJ1-3, with 7 bases matching TRBD1. Per the germline V gene, CDR1 is SNHLY and CDR2 is FYNNEI. Trimming at V came to 4 bases and at J to 0 bases, leaving 0 bases not matched to a gene. The CDR3 is 14 amino acids. CDR3 in DNA: TGTGCCAGCAGTGCAGGGGGCTCTGGAAACACCATATATTTT. This translates into CASSAGGSGNTIYF.

The chain couples TRBV19 to TRBJ2-2; 8 nucleotides align to TRBD1. The CDR3 runs to 15 residues. V gave up 4 bases and J gave up 7 bases; unmatched junction bases: 8. The germline gives CDR1 LNHDA, CDR2 SQIVND (reference sequence). The CDR3, as DNA: TGTGCCAGTAGTAAGGTGTCAGGGGGCCACGGGGAGCTGTTTTTT. It specifies CASSKVSGGHGELFF.

V gene TRBV5-1 combines with J gene TRBJ2-7, with 7 bases fitting TRBD1. Germline trimming cut 0 bases from V and 0 bases from J; bases unmatched to any gene: 12. This CDR3 is built from 18 residues. Germline assignment: CDR1 SGHRS and CDR2 YFSETQ. CDR3 region: CASSLGGGVTGSSYEQYF. Here the CDR3 DNA reads TGCGCCAGCAGCTTGGGGGGTGGGGTGACAGGGAGCTCCTACGAGCAGTACTTC.

This chain uses TRBV10-1 with TRBJ2-3, with a weak D call TRBD2 (6 bases). The CDR3 loop spans 16 amino acids. Germline values: CDR1 WNHNN, CDR2 SYGVQD (reference sequence). V lost 2 bases and J lost 1, with 13 bases in between. The CDR3 coding sequence is TGCGCCAGCAGTGAGGCTGACTGGAGGGGCACAGATACGCAGTATTTT. This codes for CASSEADWRGTDTQYF.

The V call is TRBV5-1, the J call TRBJ2-5; the D gene is possibly TRBD1 (5 bases). The CDR3 totals 15 residues. The germline CDR1 and CDR2 sequences are SGHRS and YFSETQ. V was cut by 1 base and J by 1 base, with 11 bases left in between. The CDR3 nucleotides are TGCGCCAGCAGCTTGACCCAGGGTTCCCAAGAGACCCAGTACTTC. It yields the protein CASSLTQGSQETQYF.

This chain links TRBV27 with TRBJ2-7; D possibly corresponds to TRBD2 (5 bases). The CDR3 is 15 amino acids. Germline V gives CDR1 MNHEY, CDR2 SMNVEV (reference sequence). Trimming pared 5 bases from V and 4 bases from J, leaving 18 bases between. CDR3 nucleotide sequence: TGTGCCAGCAGTCCCAGATGGGAGTACCCTTACGAGCAGTACTTC. Encoded protein: CASSPRWEYPYEQYF.

This chain uses TRBV4-1 with TRBJ2-2; 7 positions match TRBD1. The J segment lost 6 bases and the V segment lost 0 bases, leaving 7 bases of the junction unmatched. There are 16 residues in the CDR3. Germline CDR1 is MGHRA and CDR2 is YSYEKL. The CDR3 is CASSQDNAQGAGELFF. The CDR3 DNA reads TGCGCCAGCAGCCAAGACAACGCCCAGGGGGCCGGGGAGCTGTTTTTT.

This chain uses TRBV18 with TRBJ2-1, with 11 bases that match TRBD2. The V gene end was trimmed by 4 bases and the J gene end by 5 bases; junction bases not matched to a gene: 4. Germline values: CDR1 KGHSH, CDR2 LQKENI. The CDR3 extends over 15 amino acids. CDR3 in DNA: TGTGCCAGCTCACTTAAGACTAGCGGGGACAATGAGCAGTTCTTC. It yields the protein CASSLKTSGDNEQFF.

The chain is built from TRBV19 and TRBJ2-7; unclear D gene. The CDR3 totals 17 residues. Germline V gene lookup returns CDR1 LNHDA and CDR2 SQIVND (reference sequence). The ends were cut back, 0 bases at V and 3 bases at J, with 18 bases in the middle. This CDR3 reads CASSIEAEANPYYEQYF. The CDR3 bases are TGTGCCAGTAGTATAGAGGCAGAGGCCAACCCCTACTACGAGCAGTACTTC.

The rearrangement uses TRBV6-5 and TRBJ1-2; tentatively, D is TRBD1 (5 bases). Germline CDR1 MNHEY, CDR2 SVGAGI. Trimming took off 7 bases at V and 1 base at J, with 10 bases between the two ends. This CDR3 comprises 13 residues. The CDR3 is CASKQGLNYGYTF. The CDR3 coding sequence is TGTGCCAGCAAGCAGGGCCTTAACTATGGCTACACCTTC.

This chain links TRBV19 with TRBJ2-1; D perhaps matches TRBD2 (6 bases). Germline CDR1 is LNHDA and CDR2 is SQIVND (reference sequence). V was pared by 1 base and J by 3 bases, with 10 bases between. CDR3 length: 15 amino acids. CDR3 in DNA: TGTGCCAGTAGTATAGCTAGCGACCGCTACAATGAGCAGTTCTTC. Encoded protein: CASSIASDRYNEQFF. Full variable domain (outside the CDR3, taken from reference TRBV19 and TRBJ2-1): DGGITQSPKYLFRKEGQNVTLSCEQNLNHDAMYWYRQDPGQGLRLIYYSQIVNDFQKGDIAEGYSVSREKKESFPLTVTSAQKNPTAFYLCASSIASDRYNEQFFGPGTRLTVL.

This clone has more than one count but fewer than ten. V and J are TRBV5-6 and TRBJ2-2; tentative D call: TRBD2 (5 bases). CDR1 is SGHDT and CDR2 is YYEEEE in the germline V gene. This CDR3 has 15 residues. V was clipped by 4 bases and J by 7 bases, with 17 bases between them. The CDR3 is CASSRTGNSIGELFF. In DNA form, the CDR3 reads TGTGCCAGCAGCAGGACGGGGAACTCCATCGGGGAGCTGTTTTTT.

This chain links TRBV18 with TRBJ1-5; D remains unclear. The CDR3 spans 14 residues. Germline V gene sequence: CDR1 KGHSH, CDR2 LQKENI. Trimming shortened V by 0 bases and J by 2 bases, and 5 bases separated the two germline ends. CDR3 sequence: CASSPPSGNQPQHF. The CDR3 DNA follows: TGTGCCAGCTCACCACCCAGTGGCAATCAGCCCCAGCATTTT.

This clone was seen just once. This chain uses TRBV19 with TRBJ1-3; 7 bases are a match to TRBD1. CDR3 length: 15 residues. CDR1 is LNHDA and CDR2 is SQIVND in the germline V gene (reference sequence). V shed 7 bases and J 0 bases; nucleotides not matched to a gene: 6. The CDR3 nucleotides are TGTGCCAGTACCCCGACAGGGTTCTCTGGAAACACCATATATTTT. It encodes CASTPTGFSGNTIYF.

The V gene is TRBV11-1, the J gene TRBJ2-1, with 7 bases identical to TRBD2. The length of the CDR3 is 16 residues. Trimming took 3 bases from V and 0 from J; bases not matched to a gene: 5. The germline V gene encodes CDR1 SGHAT and CDR2 FQDESV (reference sequence). CDR3 sequence (DNA): TGTGCCAGCAGCTTCCGGCCTAGCGGCTCCTACAATGAGCAGTTCTTC. Translated: CASSFRPSGSYNEQFF.

The chain employs TRBV19 and TRBJ1-5; no clear D gene. V dropped 5 bases and J dropped 0 bases, with 8 bases sitting between them. In germline, CDR1 is LNHDA, CDR2 SQIVND (reference sequence). The CDR3 spans 14 residues. In nucleotides, the CDR3 is TGTGCCAGTAGTGGGCAGATTAGCAATCAGCCCCAGCATTTT. It yields the protein CASSGQISNQPQHF.

The chain employs TRBV30 and TRBJ2-1; 12 bases agree with TRBD2. Per germline, CDR1 GTSNPN and CDR2 SVGIG (reference sequence). V lost 2 bases to trimming and J lost 11 bases; unmatched junction nucleotides: 13. The CDR3 runs to 16 residues. CDR3 amino acids: CAWSPVGSSGRDQQFF. The CDR3 DNA sequence: TGTGCCTGGAGTCCTGTCGGGTCTAGCGGGAGGGATCAGCAGTTCTTC.

This clone was detected a few times. The gene calls are TRBV19 and TRBJ1-3, with 8 bases aligning to TRBD1. The CDR3 runs 16 residues. Germline V gene data show CDR1 as LNHDA and CDR2 as SQIVND (reference sequence). The V and J ends lost 5 bases and 0 bases, in that order; junction bases with no gene match: 6. The DNA of the CDR3 is TGTGCCAGTAGTTTTACGACAGGGGCCTCTGGAAACACCATATATTTT. Translation gives CASSFTTGASGNTIYF. Supplemented by reference TRBV19 and TRBJ1-3, the full variable domain reads DGGITQSPKYLFRKEGQNVTLSCEQNLNHDAMYWYRQDPGQGLRLIYYSQIVNDFQKGDIAEGYSVSREKKESFPLTVTSAQKNPTAFYLCASSFTTGASGNTIYFGEGSWLTVV.

J is TRBJ2-3 and V is TRBV15; D is unclear. The CDR3 is made up of 12 amino acids. The V gene's germline CDR1 is LNHNV and CDR2 YYDKDF (reference sequence). Deletions cut 3 bases from V and 2 bases from J, with 3 bases between. Here the CDR3 DNA reads TGTGCCACCAGCAGCTTCACAGATACGCAGTATTTT. Protein sequence: CATSSFTDTQYF.

The table lists this clone with a count of one. The chain has TRBV9 and TRBJ2-5; 7 bases match TRBD2. This CDR3 region has 16 residues. Germline-derived CDR1 and CDR2 are SGDLS and YYNGEE. After removal of 2 bases from V and 2 bases from J, the junction contained 9 bases not matched to a gene. The CDR3 DNA reads as TGTGCCAGCAGCGTTGGATCAGCGGGATATCAAGAGACCCAGTACTTC. This codes for CASSVGSAGYQETQYF.

This chain links TRBV18 with TRBJ1-2; D ambiguous. Trimming cost V 3 bases and J 1 base, with 9 bases left between them. Germline V gene sequence: CDR1 KGHSH, CDR2 LQKENI. The CDR3 runs 14 residues. The CDR3: CASSPFDFNYGYTF. The CDR3 DNA is TGTGCCAGCTCACCGTTCGACTTTAACTATGGCTACACCTTC.

The chain uses TRBV4-3 and TRBJ2-5; 10 positions match TRBD1. V lost 3 bases and J lost 4; bases outside the gene matches: 5. Germline CDR1 reads LGHNA; CDR2 reads YSLEER. The CDR3 extends over 15 amino acids. The CDR3: CASSHDRGRGETQYF. CDR3 in DNA: TGCGCCAGCAGCCACGACAGGGGGCGCGGAGAGACCCAGTACTTC.

The chain couples TRBV5-4 to TRBJ2-7, with 7 bases aligning to TRBD1. CDR3 length: 14 residues. Germline lookup yields CDR1 SGHNT and CDR2 YYREEE (reference sequence). Trimming at V came to 4 bases and at J to 5 bases, leaving 9 bases not matched to a gene. The CDR3 region has the DNA TGTGCCAGCAGCCCACCCCAGGGGGAAGACGAGCAGTACTTC. Amino acids: CASSPPQGEDEQYF.